This entry concerns a single TCR beta chain. In the same sample, other DNA sequences code for this CDR3. This specimen comes from a study of blood T cell repertoires in COVID-19. Across the whole study: Specimens from acute and convalescent COVID-19 originated in the United States, Italy and Spain. The cDNA or gDNA used as material had been derived from T cells, B-cell-depleted T cells, or PBMCs.

Original methodology: Reference gene primer amplification gave estimated nucleated cell counts. Clones were read by immunoSEQ multiplex PCR, and TCRdb kept only the in-frame ones, dropping some. V and J calls and clone size are those listed in that table; D and trimming were worked out from the DNA. This table holds fewer than 250,000 clones, 80% found once. Germline CDR1 is KGHSH and CDR2 is LQKENI. V lost 3 bases, J lost 3 bases, and 8 bases lay in between. This CDR3 contains 13 residues. The sequenced sample was peripheral blood. The receptor comes from a man in his fifties or sixties with acute or convalescent COVID-19. This chain links TRBV18 with TRBJ1-1, with D uncertain. The CDR3 loop is CASSPAGDTEAFF. DNA of the CDR3: TGTGCCAGCTCACCTGCCGGGGACACTGAAGCTTTCTTT.